This T cell receptor beta chain was obtained from a study of T-cell memory formation after mild COVID-19. This clonotype was recorded many times. Its specificity is unknown. TCRdb re-derived calls from the 5' RACE reads in MiXCR, one entry per CDR3 protein. Of about 49,000 distinct CDR3 sequences in the sample, around 7% were seen once. Points from the study as a whole: Some clones that responded turned up in pre-infection memory, which suggests that cross-reactive memory joined in. The study found contracting CD4+ clones mainly in CM and EM and contracting CD8+ clones in EMRA.

V dropped 3 bases and J dropped 2; count of bases not matched to a gene: 7. The CDR3 loop spans 16 amino acids. Germline V CDR1 and CDR2: SGHVS, FQNEAQ. The sequence derives from a man aged 18 to 30 who had mild COVID-19 (a few samples of this study predate the infection). Cell type and time point are not known. Sequenced material: PBMCs or a T cell subset sorted from them (not recorded which). The chain carries TRBV7-8 and TRBJ2-7, with 10 bases fitting TRBD1. Here the CDR3 DNA reads TGTGCCAGCAGCTTTCTCCCGGGACAGGGGACCTACGAGCAGTACTTC. Its translation is CASSFLPGQGTYEQYF.